Sequencing of this TCR beta chain was carried out in a study of human T cells and chemical hapten exposure. The study's findings and limits: All donors were alopecia patients, so their immunity may differ from that of healthy people.

Using its own MiXCR run on the RACE reads, TCRdb lists one record per CDR3 protein. The sample has under 85,000 distinct CDR3 sequences; 10% to 13% are singletons. Stated time point: patch test 2, 6 weeks after DPC sensitization. The treatment denotes: therapeutic diphenylcyclopropenone sensitization with weekly scalp DPC. This clonotype came up many times. The antigen is undetermined. The specimen comprised whole blood, sampled in connection with sensitization to the hapten diphenylcyclopropenone (DPC). The TCR originated in a woman in her 50s with alopecia areata. Some clones in this sample may be carry-over from other donors' samples.

DNA for the CDR3: TGTGCCAGCATATTAGCCTTCTCGAGAGAGACCCAGTACTTC. The encoded protein is CASILAFSRETQYF. The V and J genes are TRBV7-6 and TRBJ2-5; D call uncertain. The CDR3 sequence is 14 residues long. CDR1 and CDR2 from the germline V gene are SGHVS and FNYEAQ. Trimming left V 7 bases short and J 4 bases short, with 16 bases between. Drawing the rest from reference TRBV7-6 and TRBJ2-5, the complete variable domain is GAGVSQSPRYKVTKRGQDVALRCDPISGHVSLYWYRQALGQGPEFLTYFNYEAQQDKSGLPNDRFSAERPEGSISTLTIQRTEQRDSAMYRCASILAFSRETQYFGPGTRLLVL.